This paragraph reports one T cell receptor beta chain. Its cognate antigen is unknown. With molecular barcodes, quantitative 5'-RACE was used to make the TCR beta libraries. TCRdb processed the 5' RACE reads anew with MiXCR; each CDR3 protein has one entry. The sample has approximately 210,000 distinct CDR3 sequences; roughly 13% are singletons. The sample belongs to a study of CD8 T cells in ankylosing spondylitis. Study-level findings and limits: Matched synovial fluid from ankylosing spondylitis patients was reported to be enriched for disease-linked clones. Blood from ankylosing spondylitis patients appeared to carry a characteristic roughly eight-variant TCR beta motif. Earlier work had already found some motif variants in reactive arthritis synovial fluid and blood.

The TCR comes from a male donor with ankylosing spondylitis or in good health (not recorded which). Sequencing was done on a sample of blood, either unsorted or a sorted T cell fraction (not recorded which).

The CDR3 region has the DNA TGTGCCAGTGGCCCCGGACTAGCGGAGAACACCGGGGAGCTGTTTTTT. Protein sequence: CASGPGLAENTGELFF. V gene TRBV2 combines with J gene TRBJ2-2; 10 nucleotides align to TRBD2. The CDR3 length is 16 residues. Germline lookup yields CDR1 SNHLY and CDR2 FYNNEI. Unmatched junction bases numbered 8, after V lost 9 bases and J lost 1 base. The entire variable domain, with the rest obtained from reference TRBV2 and TRBJ2-2, is as follows: EPEVTQTPSHQVTQMGQEVILRCVPISNHLYFYWYRQILGQKVEFLVSFYNNEISEKSEIFDDQFSVERPDGSNFTLKIRSTKLEDSAMYFCASGPGLAENTGELFFGEGSRLTVL.